These T cell receptor beta chains were read from a single sample in a study of shared clonotypes between healthy human individuals. Clones were read by immunoSEQ multiplex PCR, and TCRdb kept only the in-frame ones, dropping some. The sample consists of hundreds of thousands of clones, 95% to 96% of them appearing once. What was sequenced was naive CD8+ T cells sorted from blood. All receptors derive from a woman aged 30 to 39 in good health. Each CDR3 is given with its conserved first and last residue. A D gene is named only where the DNA matches it firmly. Clone size, where shown, is once, few, many, or a class for clones that have expanded.

cdr3_nt: TGTGCCAGTAGAGACCTCCCGGTGGGCACCGGGGAGCTGTTTTTT
cdr3_aa: CASRDLPVGTGELFF
d_call: NA
v_call: TRBV19
j_call: TRBJ2-2
clone_size: NA

cdr3_nt: TGTGCCAGCAGCGCTACTAGCGGGGGGTACAATGAGCAGTTCTTC
cdr3_aa: CASSATSGGYNEQFF
d_call: TRBD2
v_call: TRBV2
j_call: TRBJ2-1
clone_size: NA

cdr3_nt: TGTGCCAGCAGTTCAGGGGAGCCGGGCGCTGAAGCTTTCTTT
cdr3_aa: CASSSGEPGAEAFF
d_call: NA
v_call: TRBV28
j_call: TRBJ1-1
clone_size: few

cdr3_nt: TGTGCCAGCAGTTCACGACAGGGTGGCTCCTACGAGCAGTACTTC
cdr3_aa: CASSSRQGGSYEQYF
d_call: TRBD1
v_call: TRBV27
j_call: TRBJ2-7
clone_size: NA

cdr3_nt: TGTGCCAGCAGTTCCAGACCGGGACCGAGGACCTACGAGCAGTACTTC
cdr3_aa: CASSSRPGPRTYEQYF
d_call: NA
v_call: TRBV27
j_call: TRBJ2-7
clone_size: NA

cdr3_nt: TGTGCCAGTAGTGGGGGTACAGGGGAGACTATCTACAATGAGCAGTTCTTC
cdr3_aa: CASSGGTGETIYNEQFF
d_call: TRBD1
v_call: TRBV19
j_call: TRBJ2-1
clone_size: NA

cdr3_nt: TGTGCCAGCAGTTTATTTTATGGCCCAAATCAGCCCCAGCATTTT
cdr3_aa: CASSLFYGPNQPQHF
d_call: NA
v_call: TRBV27
j_call: TRBJ1-5
clone_size: NA

cdr3_nt: TGTGCCAGCAGCTTACGCCTAGCGGGAGGGCCGATTGAGCAGTTCTTC
cdr3_aa: CASSLRLAGGPIEQFF
d_call: TRBD2
v_call: TRBV7-9
j_call: TRBJ2-1
clone_size: NA

cdr3_nt: TGTGCCTGGGAGGGGACTAGCGGCCCCAATGAGCAGTTCTTC
cdr3_aa: CAWEGTSGPNEQFF
d_call: TRBD2
v_call: TRBV30
j_call: TRBJ2-1
clone_size: NA

cdr3_nt: TGTGCCAGCAGCTTATCCCTTCGACATATTTACGAGCAGTACTTC
cdr3_aa: CASSLSLRHIYEQYF
d_call: NA
v_call: TRBV7-8
j_call: TRBJ2-7
clone_size: NA

cdr3_nt: TGTGCCATCAGTAACCCGGGGAGCTCCTACGAGCAGTACTTC
cdr3_aa: CAISNPGSSYEQYF
d_call: NA
v_call: TRBV10-3
j_call: TRBJ2-7
clone_size: NA

cdr3_nt: TGTGCCAGCAGCTTAGTTGGGGGGGCGTATGAAAAACTGTTTTTT
cdr3_aa: CASSLVGGAYEKLFF
d_call: NA
v_call: TRBV7-2
j_call: TRBJ1-4
clone_size: NA

cdr3_nt: TGTGCCAGCAGCATGACAGGGGCAACCGGGGAGCTGTTTTTT
cdr3_aa: CASSMTGATGELFF
d_call: TRBD1
v_call: TRBV28
j_call: TRBJ2-2
clone_size: NA

cdr3_nt: TGTGCCAGCAGTCCCCGGACAGGGAACACTGAAGCTTTCTTT
cdr3_aa: CASSPRTGNTEAFF
d_call: TRBD1
v_call: TRBV6-1
j_call: TRBJ1-1
clone_size: NA

cdr3_nt: TGCAGCGGCTGGGTAGCAGGCAGCTCCTACAATGAGCAGTTCTTC
cdr3_aa: CSGWVAGSSYNEQFF
d_call: NA
v_call: TRBV29-1
j_call: TRBJ2-1
clone_size: NA

cdr3_nt: TGTGCCAGCAGCCCCGGAGGTAGCGGGAGCTACGAGCAGTACTTC
cdr3_aa: CASSPGGSGSYEQYF
d_call: TRBD2
v_call: TRBV7-6
j_call: TRBJ2-7
clone_size: NA

cdr3_nt: TGTGCCAGCAGTTATCGGCCGTTAAACACTGAAGCTTTCTTT
cdr3_aa: CASSYRPLNTEAFF
d_call: NA
v_call: TRBV6-5
j_call: TRBJ1-1
clone_size: NA

cdr3_nt: TGCGCCAGCAGTGATACACAGAGTAACACTGAAGCTTTCTTT
cdr3_aa: CASSDTQSNTEAFF
d_call: NA
v_call: TRBV10-2
j_call: TRBJ1-1
clone_size: NA

cdr3_nt: TGTGCCAGCAGTAGGACCTCGGGAGACCAAGAGACCCAGTACTTC
cdr3_aa: CASSRTSGDQETQYF
d_call: NA
v_call: TRBV27
j_call: TRBJ2-5
clone_size: NA

cdr3_nt: TGTGCCAGCAGTGACGGGGGACACCAGAACACTGAAGCTTTCTTT
cdr3_aa: CASSDGGHQNTEAFF
d_call: NA
v_call: TRBV25-1
j_call: TRBJ1-1
clone_size: NA

cdr3_nt: TGTGCCAGCAGTTTAAGGGTTAGCACAGATACGCAGTATTTT
cdr3_aa: CASSLRVSTDTQYF
d_call: NA
v_call: TRBV28
j_call: TRBJ2-3
clone_size: NA

cdr3_nt: TGTGCCAGCAGCAGCCCAGGGGGCGCCCACGAGCAGTACTTC
cdr3_aa: CASSSPGGAHEQYF
d_call: TRBD1
v_call: TRBV28
j_call: TRBJ2-7
clone_size: NA

cdr3_nt: TGTGCCAGCAGCTTAGTAGCCGGGGGCGCGGCCTACGAGCAGTACTTC
cdr3_aa: CASSLVAGGAAYEQYF
d_call: NA
v_call: TRBV5-6
j_call: TRBJ2-7
clone_size: NA

cdr3_nt: TGCGCCAGCAGCTCCAGGACAGGGGCCGAGCAGTACTTC
cdr3_aa: CASSSRTGAEQYF
d_call: TRBD1
v_call: TRBV5-1
j_call: TRBJ2-7
clone_size: NA

cdr3_nt: TGCAGCGTTGCTGGGGGCCAAATGCAGTACTTC
cdr3_aa: CSVAGGQMQYF
d_call: NA
v_call: TRBV29-1
j_call: TRBJ2-7
clone_size: NA

cdr3_nt: TGTGCCAGTAGTAGTAGCGGGTACGAGCAGTACTTC
cdr3_aa: CASSSSGYEQYF
d_call: TRBD2
v_call: TRBV19
j_call: TRBJ2-7
clone_size: NA

cdr3_nt: TGTGCCAGCAGCCAGTACAGGGAAGCTTTCTTT
cdr3_aa: CASSQYREAFF
d_call: NA
v_call: TRBV4-2
j_call: TRBJ1-1
clone_size: NA

cdr3_nt: TGCAGCGTTGAAGGGTCGGACAGGGGGCTATATGGGGAGCTGTTTTTT
cdr3_aa: CSVEGSDRGLYGELFF
d_call: TRBD1
v_call: TRBV29-1
j_call: TRBJ2-2
clone_size: NA

cdr3_nt: TGCAGCGCCAGCGGGCAGTCCTACAATGAGCAGTTCTTC
cdr3_aa: CSASGQSYNEQFF
d_call: NA
v_call: TRBV29-1
j_call: TRBJ2-1
clone_size: once

cdr3_nt: TGTGCCAGCTCGGAGGGGGCTGGGACCCAGTACTTC
cdr3_aa: CASSEGAGTQYF
d_call: NA
v_call: TRBV28
j_call: TRBJ2-5
clone_size: NA

cdr3_nt: TGTGCCAGCAGCACAGGGAACTACGAGCAGTACTTC
cdr3_aa: CASSTGNYEQYF
d_call: NA
v_call: TRBV11-2
j_call: TRBJ2-7
clone_size: once

cdr3_nt: TGTGCCAGCAGTTTGGGACTAGGACAAGAGACCCAGTACTTC
cdr3_aa: CASSLGLGQETQYF
d_call: TRBD2
v_call: TRBV27
j_call: TRBJ2-5
clone_size: NA

cdr3_nt: TGTGCCAGCAGCTTATTGACTAGGGTCCTTCAAGAGACCCAGTACTTC
cdr3_aa: CASSLLTRVLQETQYF
d_call: NA
v_call: TRBV5-6
j_call: TRBJ2-5
clone_size: NA

cdr3_nt: TGTGCCAGCAGCACAGGTGGCAATCAGCCCCAGCATTTT
cdr3_aa: CASSTGGNQPQHF
d_call: NA
v_call: TRBV27
j_call: TRBJ1-5
clone_size: NA

cdr3_nt: TGTGCCAGCAGTTTATCGATGGGGCTAGCGGGGTCGTTTTTC
cdr3_aa: CASSLSMGLAGSFF
d_call: TRBD2
v_call: TRBV27
j_call: TRBJ2-7
clone_size: NA

cdr3_nt: TGTGCCAGTAGTATTGTCGGAGGGAGCACAGATACGCAGTATTTT
cdr3_aa: CASSIVGGSTDTQYF
d_call: NA
v_call: TRBV19
j_call: TRBJ2-3
clone_size: NA

cdr3_nt: TGTGCCAGCAGTGTAGTCAACTCCTACGAGCAGTACTTC
cdr3_aa: CASSVVNSYEQYF
d_call: NA
v_call: TRBV2
j_call: TRBJ2-7
clone_size: NA

cdr3_nt: TGTGCCAGCAGCTTTTCCCAAGCCAAAAACATTCAGTACTTC
cdr3_aa: CASSFSQAKNIQYF
d_call: NA
v_call: TRBV5-4
j_call: TRBJ2-4
clone_size: NA

cdr3_nt: TGTGCCAGCAGACGACTAGCGGAGTCCCCGGGGGAGCTGTTTTTT
cdr3_aa: CASRRLAESPGELFF
d_call: TRBD2
v_call: TRBV6-5
j_call: TRBJ2-2
clone_size: NA

cdr3_nt: TGCGCCAGCAGCTTACGGACAGGGAGGGACACTGAAGCTTTCTTT
cdr3_aa: CASSLRTGRDTEAFF
d_call: TRBD1
v_call: TRBV5-1
j_call: TRBJ1-1
clone_size: NA

cdr3_nt: TGTGCCAGCACCCTCGGTACAGGCGGGCAGCCCCAGCATTTT
cdr3_aa: CASTLGTGGQPQHF
d_call: NA
v_call: TRBV28
j_call: TRBJ1-5
clone_size: once

cdr3_nt: TGTGCCAGCAGTTTAGGCGGGCGCCGGTACGAGCAGTACTTC
cdr3_aa: CASSLGGRRYEQYF
d_call: NA
v_call: TRBV27
j_call: TRBJ2-7
clone_size: NA

cdr3_nt: TGCGCCAGCAGCCCACAGGGGGCCACTGAAGCTTTCTTT
cdr3_aa: CASSPQGATEAFF
d_call: TRBD1
v_call: TRBV5-1
j_call: TRBJ1-1
clone_size: NA

cdr3_nt: TGTGCCAGCCGAACGAATAGACTAGCGGGCGGCAATGAGCAGTTCTTC
cdr3_aa: CASRTNRLAGGNEQFF
d_call: TRBD2
v_call: TRBV28
j_call: TRBJ2-1
clone_size: NA

cdr3_nt: TGTGCCAGTAGTATATGGCACTTCTACGAGCAGTACTTC
cdr3_aa: CASSIWHFYEQYF
d_call: NA
v_call: TRBV19
j_call: TRBJ2-7
clone_size: NA

cdr3_nt: TGTGCCAGCAGCCCCGTGACAGAATCGAACACTGAAGCTTTCTTT
cdr3_aa: CASSPVTESNTEAFF
d_call: NA
v_call: TRBV13
j_call: TRBJ1-1
clone_size: NA